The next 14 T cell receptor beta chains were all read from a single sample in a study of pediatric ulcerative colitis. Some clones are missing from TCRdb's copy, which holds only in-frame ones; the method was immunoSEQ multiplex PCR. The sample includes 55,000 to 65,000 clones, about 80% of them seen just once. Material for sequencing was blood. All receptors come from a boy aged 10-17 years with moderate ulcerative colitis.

CDR3 protein: CASSYRAYSYEQYF. CDR3 bases: TGTGCCAGCAGTTACAGGGCTTACTCCTACGAGCAGTACTTC. The chain recombines TRBV6-5 with TRBJ2-7; D call uncertain. Germline values: CDR1 MNHEY, CDR2 SVGAGI. CDR3 size: 14 residues. Trimming pared 2 bases from V and 0 bases from J, leaving 8 bases between.

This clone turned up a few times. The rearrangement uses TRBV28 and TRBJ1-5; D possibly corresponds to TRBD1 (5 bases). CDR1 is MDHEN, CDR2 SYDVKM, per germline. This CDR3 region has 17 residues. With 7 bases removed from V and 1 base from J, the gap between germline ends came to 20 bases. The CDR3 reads CASTLGPKRNSNQPQHF. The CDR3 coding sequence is TGTGCCAGCACCCTGGGACCTAAGCGGAACAGCAATCAGCCCCAGCATTTT.

The CDR3 sequence: CASSPGQGHYGYTF. CDR3 DNA: TGTGCCAGCAGCCCAGGACAGGGTCACTATGGCTACACCTTC. V is TRBV7-9 and J is TRBJ1-2; TRBD1 matches at 8 bases. Germline assignment: CDR1 SEHNR and CDR2 FQNEAQ (reference sequence). This CDR3 is 14 amino acids long. Germline trimming cut 5 bases from V and 3 bases from J; bases unmatched to any gene: 5.

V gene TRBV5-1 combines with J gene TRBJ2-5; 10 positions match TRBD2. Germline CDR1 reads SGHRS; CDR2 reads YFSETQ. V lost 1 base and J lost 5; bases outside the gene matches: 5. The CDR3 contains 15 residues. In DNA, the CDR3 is TGCGCCAGCAGCTTGACTAGCGGGGACATCGAGACCCAGTACTTC. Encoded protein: CASSLTSGDIETQYF.

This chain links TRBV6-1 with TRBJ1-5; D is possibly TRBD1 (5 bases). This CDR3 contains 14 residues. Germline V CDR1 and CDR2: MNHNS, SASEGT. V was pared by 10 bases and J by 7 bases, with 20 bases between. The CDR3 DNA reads TGTGCCATCAACCTGGGGGGGACGGGGCAGCCCCAGCATTTT. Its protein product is CAINLGGTGQPQHF.

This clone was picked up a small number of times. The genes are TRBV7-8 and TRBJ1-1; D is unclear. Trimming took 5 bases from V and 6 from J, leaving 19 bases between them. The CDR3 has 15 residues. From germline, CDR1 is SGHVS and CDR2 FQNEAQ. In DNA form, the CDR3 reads TGTGCCAGCAGCCCCTTCCCGTTAGGACCACCTGAAGCTTTCTTT. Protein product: CASSPFPLGPPEAFF.

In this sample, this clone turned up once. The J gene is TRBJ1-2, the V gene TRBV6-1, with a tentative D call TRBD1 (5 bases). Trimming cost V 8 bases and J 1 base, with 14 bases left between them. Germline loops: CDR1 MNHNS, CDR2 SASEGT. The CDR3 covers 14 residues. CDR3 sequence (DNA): TGTGCCAGCGTAGAAGGACAACTTAACTATGGCTACACCTTC. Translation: CASVEGQLNYGYTF.

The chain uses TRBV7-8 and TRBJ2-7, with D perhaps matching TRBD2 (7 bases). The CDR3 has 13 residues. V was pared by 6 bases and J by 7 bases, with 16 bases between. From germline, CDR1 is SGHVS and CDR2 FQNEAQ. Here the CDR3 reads CASSSPRGHEQYF. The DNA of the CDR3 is TGTGCCAGCAGTTCCCCGCGGGGGCATGAGCAGTACTTC.

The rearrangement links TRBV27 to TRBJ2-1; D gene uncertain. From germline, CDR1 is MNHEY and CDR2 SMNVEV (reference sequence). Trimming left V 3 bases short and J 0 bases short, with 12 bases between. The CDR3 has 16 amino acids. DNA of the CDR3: TGTGCCAGCAGTTTTTCTCCCGACCGCTCCTACAATGAGCAGTTCTTC. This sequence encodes CASSFSPDRSYNEQFF.

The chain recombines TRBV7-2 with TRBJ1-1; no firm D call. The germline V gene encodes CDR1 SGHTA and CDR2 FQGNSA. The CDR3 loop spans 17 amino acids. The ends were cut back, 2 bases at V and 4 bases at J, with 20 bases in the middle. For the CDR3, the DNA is TGTGCCAGCAGCTTAACCGCTCGGACGAGATTCTCCACTGAAGCTTTCTTT. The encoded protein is CASSLTARTRFSTEAFF.

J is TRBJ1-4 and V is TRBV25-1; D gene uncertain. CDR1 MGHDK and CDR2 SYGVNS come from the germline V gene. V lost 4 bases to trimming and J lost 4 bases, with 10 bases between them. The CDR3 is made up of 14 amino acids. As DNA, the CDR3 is TGTGCCAGCAGTGTTGGAACCTATAATGAAAAACTGTTTTTT. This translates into CASSVGTYNEKLFF.

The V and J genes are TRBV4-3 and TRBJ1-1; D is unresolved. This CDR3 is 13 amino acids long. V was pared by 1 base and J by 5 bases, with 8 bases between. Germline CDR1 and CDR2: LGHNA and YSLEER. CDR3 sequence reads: CASSQGIRTEAFF. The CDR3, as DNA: TGCGCCAGCAGCCAAGGCATTCGGACTGAAGCTTTCTTT.

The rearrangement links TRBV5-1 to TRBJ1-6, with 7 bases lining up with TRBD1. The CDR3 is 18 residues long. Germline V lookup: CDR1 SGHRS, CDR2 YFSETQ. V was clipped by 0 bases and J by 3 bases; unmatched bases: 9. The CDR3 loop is CASSLDRGLINYNSPLHF. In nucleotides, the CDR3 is TGCGCCAGCAGCTTGGACAGGGGCCTCATTAACTATAATTCACCCCTCCACTTT.

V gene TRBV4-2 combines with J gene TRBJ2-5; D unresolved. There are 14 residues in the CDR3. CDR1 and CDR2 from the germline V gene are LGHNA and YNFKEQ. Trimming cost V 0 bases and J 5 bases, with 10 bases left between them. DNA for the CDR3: TGTGCCAGCAGCCAAGATTTTCACGGGGAGACCCAGTACTTC. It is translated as CASSQDFHGETQYF.